This is a list of T cell receptor beta chains from one sample in a study of preoperative IRX-2 immunotherapy in early breast cancer. Repertoires were generated with immunoSEQ multiplex PCR, while TCRdb's copy carries only in-frame clones and drops some. The sample lists tens of thousands of clones; approximately 80% were seen once. The source material was lymph node tissue, sampled after IRX-2 immunotherapy. These receptors came from a human donor with breast cancer. The CDR3 runs from the conserved cysteine through the conserved F or W. Fields, in order: V gene, J gene, clone size, D gene, CDR3 protein, CDR3 DNA. The D gene is left open where the match is weak. Size is omitted from some rows. Given values are once, few, many or a class for expanded clones.

>TRBV4-1|TRBJ1-2|NA|NA
CASSQAGQNYGYTF
TGCGCCAGCAGCCAAGCTGGACAGAACTATGGCTACACCTTC
>TRBV6-8|TRBJ1-6|NA|NA
CASSPNKQLYNSPLHF
TGTGCCAGCAGTCCCAACAAGCAGCTCTATAATTCACCCCTCCACTTT
>TRBV6-8|TRBJ1-2|NA|NA
CASSKTGTPNYGYTF
TGTGCCAGCAGCAAAACCGGGACACCTAACTATGGCTACACCTTC
>TRBV10-2|TRBJ2-4|NA|NA
CASSSQGTYGYAKNIQYF
TGCGCCAGCAGTTCCCAGGGGACCTATGGCTACGCCAAAAACATTCAGTACTTC
>TRBV6-8|TRBJ2-7|NA|NA
CASSYSTGTWGFSSYEQYF
TGTGCCAGCAGTTACTCGACCGGGACATGGGGGTTTTCCTCCTACGAGCAGTACTTC
>TRBV5-1|TRBJ2-5|once|NA
CASSSETYSQETQYF
TGCGCCAGCAGTTCAGAGACTTACAGTCAAGAGACCCAGTACTTC
>TRBV7-2|TRBJ1-2|NA|NA
CASSSRQVGGYTF
TGTGCCAGCAGCTCCCGACAGGTTGGGGGCTACACCTTC
>TRBV11-3|TRBJ2-3|NA|NA
CASSLSGVGDTQYF
TGTGCCAGCAGCTTATCGGGGGTCGGAGATACGCAGTATTTT
>TRBV19|TRBJ1-5|NA|TRBD1
CASSIDSDRVGQPQHF
TGTGCCAGTAGTATAGACTCAGACAGGGTTGGTCAGCCCCAGCATTTT
>TRBV6-8|TRBJ1-3|NA|NA
CASSSLEGKGNTIYF
TGTGCCAGCAGTTCCTTGGAGGGAAAAGGAAACACCATATATTTT
>TRBV6-8|TRBJ2-1|NA|TRBD2
CASSVFRTSGGDGQFF
TGTGCCAGCAGCGTATTTAGGACTAGCGGGGGGGACGGGCAGTTCTTC
>TRBV6-8|TRBJ2-7|NA|TRBD1
CASRTGTGYEQYF
TGTGCCAGCAGAACCGGGACAGGGTACGAGCAGTACTTC
>TRBV5-1|TRBJ1-3|NA|TRBD1
CASSYAPQGDAGNTIYF
TGCGCCAGCAGCTACGCCCCACAGGGGGATGCCGGAAACACCATATATTTT